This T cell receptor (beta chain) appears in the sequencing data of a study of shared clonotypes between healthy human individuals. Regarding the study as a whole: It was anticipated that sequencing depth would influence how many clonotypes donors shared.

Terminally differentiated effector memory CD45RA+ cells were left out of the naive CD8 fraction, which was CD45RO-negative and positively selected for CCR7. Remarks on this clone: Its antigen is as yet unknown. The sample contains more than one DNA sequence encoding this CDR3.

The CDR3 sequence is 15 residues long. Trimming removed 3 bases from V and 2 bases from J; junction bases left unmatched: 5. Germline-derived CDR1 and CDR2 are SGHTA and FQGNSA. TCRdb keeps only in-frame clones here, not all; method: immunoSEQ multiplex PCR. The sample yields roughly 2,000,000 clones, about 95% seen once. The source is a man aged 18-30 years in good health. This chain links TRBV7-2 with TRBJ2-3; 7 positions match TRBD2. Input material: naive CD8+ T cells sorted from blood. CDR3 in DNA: TGTGCCAGCAGCTTCTTGGCGGGAGACACAGATACGCAGTATTTT. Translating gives CASSFLAGDTDTQYF.